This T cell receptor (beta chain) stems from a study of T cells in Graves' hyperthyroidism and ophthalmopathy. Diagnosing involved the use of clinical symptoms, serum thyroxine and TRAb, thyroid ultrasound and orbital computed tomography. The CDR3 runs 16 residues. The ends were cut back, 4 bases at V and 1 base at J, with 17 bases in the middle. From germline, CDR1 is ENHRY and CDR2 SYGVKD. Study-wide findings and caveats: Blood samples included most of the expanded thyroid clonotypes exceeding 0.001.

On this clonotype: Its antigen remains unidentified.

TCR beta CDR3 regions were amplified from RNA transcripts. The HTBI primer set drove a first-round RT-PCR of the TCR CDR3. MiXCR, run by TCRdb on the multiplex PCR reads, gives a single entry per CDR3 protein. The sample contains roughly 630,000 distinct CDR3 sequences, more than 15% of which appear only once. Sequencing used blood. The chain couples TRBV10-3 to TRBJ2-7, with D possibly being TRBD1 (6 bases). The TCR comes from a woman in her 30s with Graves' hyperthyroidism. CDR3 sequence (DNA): TGTGCCATCAGTGGCCCGACAGGATCTAATTCCTACGAGCAGTACTTC. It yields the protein CAISGPTGSNSYEQYF.